What follows is one T cell receptor beta chain and its context. What it recognizes is unknown. With random hexamers, about 0.5 to 1 ug RNA was reverse transcribed. The TCR beta CDR3 was amplified by immunoSEQ multiplex PCR across 54 Vbeta, 13 Jbeta. TCRdb used MiXCR to reprocess the immunoSEQ multiplex PCR reads, holding one entry per CDR3 protein. The sample consists of 110,000 or so distinct CDR3 sequences, just under 95% of them appearing once. The data were obtained in a study of CD8 T cells in Susac syndrome. Whole-study findings and limits: The TCR sequencing and HLA analysis in the study involved a relatively small number of individuals, as the study acknowledged.

TCR beta sequencing covered blood CD8+ and CD4+ T cells. CD8+ and CD4+ T cells were negatively isolated; TEMRA cells were FACS-enriched. CDR3 size: 19 residues. Trimming took 4 bases from V and 6 from J; bases not matched to a gene: 17. Germline values: CDR1 SEHNR, CDR2 FQNEAQ (reference sequence). The chain links TRBV7-9 to TRBJ1-4; 10 bases are shared with TRBD1. This receptor was identified in a human donor in good health. Material for sequencing was CD8+ T cells from PBMCs. The DNA of the CDR3 is TGTGCCAGCAGCTCGCCTCGACAGGGGGCAAAGTTACGGGATGAAAAACTGTTTTTT. Translating gives CASSSPRQGAKLRDEKLFF.